The source of this T cell receptor beta chain is a study of blood T cell repertoires in COVID-19. About the study: The United States, Italy and Spain provided the acute and convalescent COVID-19 samples. Nucleic acid was either cDNA or gDNA, and it came from T cells, B-cell-depleted T cells, or PBMCs.

Seattle patients were enrolled while actively infected and followed longitudinally. V dropped 5 bases and J dropped 7; count of bases not matched to a gene: 14. CDR1 and CDR2 (germline): LGHDT, YNNKEL (reference sequence). The CDR3 extends over 15 amino acids. Original handling: Amplifying reference gene primers gave estimates of nucleated cell counts. Some clones are missing from TCRdb's copy, which holds only in-frame ones; the method was immunoSEQ multiplex PCR. The V and J calls and clone size are taken from that table; D and trimming were inferred from the DNA. The repertoire holds 200,000 to 250,000 clones, roughly four fifths seen once, with 7.5% in the top ten.

Sequencing was done on a sample of peripheral blood. This chain uses TRBV3-1 (or the pseudogene TRBV3-2) with TRBJ2-7; TRBD1 agrees at 7 bases. This clonotype originated in a woman older than 75 with COVID-19, enrolled during active disease. In DNA, the CDR3 is TGTGCCAGCAGCACCGACAGGGTGACCCTTATGGAGCAGTACTTC. Translated, it gives CASSTDRVTLMEQYF.